This TCR beta chain was recovered during a study of blood T cell repertoires in COVID-19. Assay: immunoSEQ multiplex PCR; the TCRdb copy retains only in-frame clones and omits some. The table shows 200,000 to 300,000 clones, with around 86% occurring only once. The study drew participants aged about 18 to 89 years from 20 to 30 US areas. Membership in each cohort depended on participant-reported clinical history. Recovered status in Cohort 3 required two negative PCRs, clearance, or symptom resolution. V gave up 0 bases and J gave up 8 bases; unmatched junction bases: 6. From germline, CDR1 is SGHNT and CDR2 YYREEE (reference sequence). The length of the CDR3 is 14 residues.

The sequence was collected from a woman between 45 and 65 years old who had recovered from COVID-19. Sequences were obtained from PBMCs or T cells enriched from blood (not recorded which). This rearrangement joins TRBV5-4 to TRBJ1-2; 8 nucleotides line up with TRBD1. CDR3 bases: TGTGCCAGCAGCTTGGGAGACAGGGGCGACGGCTACACCTTC. It yields the protein CASSLGDRGDGYTF.